Listed below are T cell receptor beta chains from one sample, sequenced in a study of vaccination effects on CD4 cells after COVID-19. Their specific antigens are unknown. Sequencing was performed with immunoSEQ multiplex PCR; in TCRdb, only in-frame clones are kept and a portion is missing. This table has about 13,000 clones, about two thirds appearing once. The sequencing used CD4+ T cells from PBMCs cultured with HCoV-NL63 spike peptides, collected after COVID-19 vaccination. The receptors originated from a human donor who had a prior SARS-CoV-2 infection. CDR3s include the opening cysteine and the closing phenylalanine or tryptophan. A D gene is named only where the DNA matches it firmly. The size of a clone is reported for some rows only, either as once, few or many, or as a class for expanded clones.

>TRBD1|TRBJ1-1|TRBV28|-
CASSSPGQDNTEAFF
TGTGCCAGCAGTTCCCCGGGACAGGACAACACTGAAGCTTTCTTT
>-|TRBJ2-7|TRBV15|-
CATSRERGNYEQYF
TGTGCCACCAGCAGGGAAAGGGGGAACTACGAGCAGTACTTC
>-|TRBJ1-5|TRBV27|-
CASIGTLSQPQHF
TGTGCCAGCATAGGAACCCTATCTCAGCCCCAGCATTTT
>TRBD1|TRBJ2-2|TRBV5-1|-
CASSSDRGLGGELFF
TGCGCCAGCAGCTCAGACAGGGGGCTTGGCGGGGAGCTGTTTTTT
>TRBD2|TRBJ2-3|TRBV10-3|-
CAISGTSGAGSTDTQYF
TGTGCCATCAGCGGGACTAGCGGGGCCGGAAGCACAGATACGCAGTATTTT
>TRBD1|TRBJ1-2|TRBV18|-
CASSSGGDYGYTF
TGTGCCAGCTCCTCAGGGGGCGACTATGGCTACACCTTC
>-|TRBJ2-5|TRBV12-3/TRBV12-4|-
CASSFRIGETQYF
TGTGCCAGCAGTTTTCGGATAGGGGAGACCCAGTACTTC
>TRBD1|TRBJ2-6|TRBV7-3|-
CASSLGTVSGANVLTF
TGTGCCAGCAGCTTAGGGACAGTCTCTGGGGCCAACGTCCTGACTTTC
>-|TRBJ2-2|TRBV3-1/TRBV3-2|-
CASSQEGGADTGELFF
TGTGCCAGCAGCCAAGAAGGCGGAGCGGACACCGGGGAGCTGTTTTTT
>-|TRBJ2-7|TRBV4-2|few
CASSQETPPYEQYF
TGTGCCAGCAGCCAAGAAACGCCCCCCTACGAGCAGTACTTC
>-|TRBJ2-2|TRBV9|few
CASSWGLYNTGELFF
TGTGCCAGCAGCTGGGGACTCTACAACACCGGGGAGCTGTTTTTT
>TRBD2|TRBJ2-2|TRBV7-9|-
CASSLAGAGELFF
TGTGCCAGCAGCCTCGCGGGAGCCGGGGAGCTGTTTTTT
>-|TRBJ2-2|TRBV15|-
CATRLDRSVVGELFF
TGTGCCACCAGGTTAGACAGGTCGGTGGTCGGGGAGCTGTTTTTT
>-|TRBJ2-1|TRBV9|-
CASSADGFSGENEQFF
TGTGCCAGCAGCGCAGATGGGTTTAGCGGCGAGAATGAGCAGTTCTTC
>TRBD1|TRBJ1-2|TRBV6-5|-
CASTQDRGLNGYTF
TGTGCCAGCACGCAAGACAGGGGGCTAAACGGCTACACCTTC